This T cell receptor (beta chain) derives from a study of T cell changes during pregnancy in multiple sclerosis. Germline loops: CDR1 SGHTA, CDR2 FQGNSA. J lost 3 bases, V lost 5 bases, and 11 bases had no gene match. The CDR3 totals 16 residues. TCRdb's table, derived via immunoSEQ multiplex PCR, lists solely in-frame clones and lacks some. The table has about 87,000 clones, about 94% seen once. This clonotype was obtained from a female donor in good health, enrolled as a control in a pregnancy study. This sample comprised peripheral blood, obtained in the third trimester of pregnancy. The chain has TRBV7-2 and TRBJ2-7, with TRBD2 matching over 9 bases. CDR3 sequence (DNA): TGTGCCAGCAGCATAGTAGAGACTAGCGGTTTCTACGAGCAGTACTTC. Translated, it gives CASSIVETSGFYEQYF.